This TCR beta chain was sequenced for a study of CD8+CD57+ T cells in acquired aplastic anemia. The wider study: Sorted CD4+ and CD8+ cells gave a mean 3.2 ug DNA, range 0.2 to 27.4 ug. In CD4+ cells, healthy donors produced an average of approximately 11 million reads.

TCR beta VDJ and CDR3 profiling used genomic DNA as template. TCRdb reprocessed the reads via MiXCR and lists one record per CDR3 protein. The data contain hundreds of thousands of distinct CDR3 sequences, around 68% of them singletons. J gave up 14 bases and V 6 bases, and 21 bases lay outside the gene matches. The CDR3 contains 16 residues. Germline V lookup: CDR1 SGHVS, CDR2 FQNEAQ. Broader study findings: Levels of CD8+ Simpson's diversity were not significantly distinct in patients versus controls. Patients and controls turned out to have roughly 29 CD8+ CDR3 sequences in common.

Of note for this clonotype: Its antigen is unknown.

The receptor's source is a human donor in good health, serving as a control. V and J are TRBV7-8 and TRBJ2-2, with 7 bases matching TRBD1. The sample was sorted CD4+, CD8+, or CD8+CD57+ T cells (not recorded which) from PBMCs. The chain's CDR3 is CASRSWDSSDTGYLFF. The CDR3 nucleotides are TGTGCCAGCAGGTCATGGGACAGCTCAGATACGGGGTATCTGTTTTTT.